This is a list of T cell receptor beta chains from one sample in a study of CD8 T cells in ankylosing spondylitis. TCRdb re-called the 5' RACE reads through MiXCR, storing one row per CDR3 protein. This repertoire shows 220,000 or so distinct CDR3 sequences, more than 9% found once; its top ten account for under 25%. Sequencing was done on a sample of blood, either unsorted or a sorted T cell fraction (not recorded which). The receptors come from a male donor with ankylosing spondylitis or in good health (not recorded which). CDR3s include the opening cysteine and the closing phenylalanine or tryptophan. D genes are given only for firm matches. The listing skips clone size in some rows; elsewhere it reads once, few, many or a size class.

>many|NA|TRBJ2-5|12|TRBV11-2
TGTGCCAGCAGTGGTGCCTCCTCGACCCAGTACTTC
CASSGASSTQYF
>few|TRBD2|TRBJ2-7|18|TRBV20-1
TGCAGTGCTAGGAAACCCTGGGCTAGCGGGGGGCAAGCCTACGAGCAGTACTTC
CSARKPWASGGQAYEQYF
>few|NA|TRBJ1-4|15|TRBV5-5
TGTGCCAGCAGCTCAGAAGGGCAGGGTGAAGAAAAACTGTTTTTT
CASSSEGQGEEKLFF
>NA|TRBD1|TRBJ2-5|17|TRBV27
TGTGCCAGCAGTTTAAGTGTGGGGACAGGGTTCCAAGAGACCCAGTACTTC
CASSLSVGTGFQETQYF
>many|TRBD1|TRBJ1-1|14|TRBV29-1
TGCAGCGTTTTGAAAGGGGGCCTGAACACTGAAGCTTTCTTT
CSVLKGGLNTEAFF
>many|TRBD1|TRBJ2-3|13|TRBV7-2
TGTGCCAGCAGCTCAACCGACAGGGGTACGCAGTATTTT
CASSSTDRGTQYF
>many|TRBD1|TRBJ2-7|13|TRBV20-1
TGCAGTGCCATCCAGGGGGCTGGCTACGAGCAGTACTTC
CSAIQGAGYEQYF
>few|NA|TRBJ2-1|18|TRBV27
TGTGCCAGCAGTTTATCCCCAGTTTCTGGACGTAGTTCCAATGAGCAGTTCTTC
CASSLSPVSGRSSNEQFF
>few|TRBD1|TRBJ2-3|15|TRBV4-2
TGTGCCAGCAGCCCAGACAGGGGGCGCGCAGATACGCAGTATTTT
CASSPDRGRADTQYF
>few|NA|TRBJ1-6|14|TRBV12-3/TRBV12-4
TGTGCCAGCAGTAAAGAGGGAGGGAATTCACCCCTCCACTTT
CASSKEGGNSPLHF
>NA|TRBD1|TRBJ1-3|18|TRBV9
TGTGCCAGCAGCGCCCCCGCAGGGGGCGCCTCTGGAGGAGACACCATATATTTT
CASSAPAGGASGGDTIYF
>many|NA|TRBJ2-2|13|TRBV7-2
TGTGCCAGCAGCTCCCGGTTTGGCGGGGAGCTGTTTTTT
CASSSRFGGELFF